This entry lists 31 T cell receptor beta chains sequenced from one sample in a study of blood T cell repertoires in COVID-19. The assay was immunoSEQ multiplex PCR, and TCRdb's table has in-frame clones only and misses some. The sample lists under 85,000 clones, around nine tenths seen once, with approximately 15% in the top ten. Sequencing was performed on peripheral blood. Receptors were obtained from a man between 70 and 80 years old with active or convalescent COVID-19.

V is TRBV18 and J is TRBJ1-1; D remains unclear. V gave up 6 bases and J gave up 1 base, with 15 bases separating them. The CDR3 extends over 15 amino acids. The germline CDR1 and CDR2 sequences are KGHSH and LQKENI. The CDR3 DNA is TGTGCCAGCTCGGCAGTACAGAGAGCGAACACTGAAGCTTTCTTT. Residues: CASSAVQRANTEAFF.

The V and J genes are TRBV4-2 and TRBJ2-7, with TRBD2 matching over 10 bases. The V gene end was trimmed by 0 bases and the J gene end by 3 bases; junction bases not matched to a gene: 8. Germline CDR1 and CDR2: LGHNA and YNFKEQ. The CDR3 runs to 17 residues. Here the CDR3 reads CASSQDLAGATFYEQYF. CDR3 nucleotide sequence: TGTGCCAGCAGCCAAGACCTAGCGGGAGCGACATTCTACGAGCAGTACTTC.

This clone is medium-sized within its sample. This chain uses TRBV11-1 with TRBJ1-1; D unresolved. V lost 5 bases and J 1 base, leaving 14 bases between the germline ends. CDR1 and CDR2 from the germline V gene are SGHAT and FQDESV (reference sequence). CDR3 size: 15 residues. CDR3 amino acids: CASSLRAGRNTEAFF. CDR3 coding DNA: TGTGCCAGCAGCCTTAGAGCCGGTAGGAACACTGAAGCTTTCTTT.

This sequence joins TRBV19 and TRBJ2-5; 9 bases map to TRBD1. Germline values: CDR1 LNHDA, CDR2 SQIVND (reference sequence). The CDR3 spans 14 residues. With V trimmed by 3 bases and J by 4 bases, 3 bases remained unmatched. CDR3 nucleotide sequence: TGTGCCAGTAGTATGGGACAGGGTCGAGAGACCCAGTACTTC. Its protein product is CASSMGQGRETQYF. Complete variable domain (other parts from reference TRBV19 and TRBJ2-5): DGGITQSPKYLFRKEGQNVTLSCEQNLNHDAMYWYRQDPGQGLRLIYYSQIVNDFQKGDIAEGYSVSREKKESFPLTVTSAQKNPTAFYLCASSMGQGRETQYFGPGTRLLVL.

The V and J genes are TRBV9 and TRBJ2-7, with D possibly being TRBD2 (6 bases). There are 14 residues in the CDR3. V lost 2 bases, J lost 7 bases, and 16 bases lay in between. Per the germline V gene, CDR1 is SGDLS and CDR2 is YYNGEE. The CDR3 spells CASSVFAGFGEQYF. CDR3 coding DNA: TGTGCCAGCAGCGTTTTTGCGGGATTCGGGGAGCAGTACTTC.

This chain uses TRBV24-1 with TRBJ2-3; D unresolved. The V gene's germline CDR1 is KGHDR and CDR2 SFDVKD. The CDR3 is made up of 14 amino acids. Trimming pared 1 base from V and 4 bases from J, leaving 8 bases between. The CDR3 DNA is TGTGCCACCAGTGATTTCCGTCGGGCAGATACGCAGTATTTT. Translating gives CATSDFRRADTQYF.

The chain employs TRBV27 and TRBJ2-1; no reliable D call. In germline, CDR1 is MNHEY, CDR2 SMNVEV (reference sequence). Trimming cost V 6 bases and J 3 bases, with 15 bases left between them. There are 15 residues in the CDR3. CDR3 sequence reads: CASSPQTLSYNEQFF. CDR3 nucleotides: TGTGCCAGCAGCCCCCAGACACTGAGCTACAATGAGCAGTTCTTC.

The genes are TRBV24-1 and TRBJ1-1; possible D gene TRBD1, 6 bases. The CDR3 covers 12 residues. Germline V lookup: CDR1 KGHDR, CDR2 SFDVKD. V lost 7 bases, J lost 1 base, and 6 bases lay in between. CDR3 nucleotides: TGTGCCACCAGACAGGGGAACACTGAAGCTTTCTTT. Its translation is CATRQGNTEAFF.

The rearrangement uses TRBV12-1 and TRBJ1-4; whether TRBD1, the table's D call, matches the DNA was not checked. TRBV12-1 is noted as a pseudogene. The CDR3 covers 18 residues. The CDR3 coding sequence is TGTGCCAGCAGCTTTGAACCGCCAGGACAGGCGATTAATGAAAAACTGTTTTTT. It yields the protein CASSFEPPGQAINEKLFF.

This clone was seen just once. This chain links TRBV28 with TRBJ1-3; the match to TRBD1 covers 7 bases. Germline V gene data show CDR1 as MDHEN and CDR2 as SYDVKM. Trimming removed 7 bases from V and 7 bases from J; junction bases left unmatched: 16. The CDR3 spans 16 residues. The CDR3 bases are TGTGCCAGCACTGACTTAAGGTCAGGGGGTGACAACACCATATATTTT. This codes for CASTDLRSGGDNTIYF.

This clone appeared a single time. The chain combines TRBV28 with TRBJ1-2; D is possibly TRBD1 (6 bases). V shed 5 bases and J shed 5 bases, with 9 bases lying between them. CDR3 length: 12 residues. Germline V lookup: CDR1 MDHEN, CDR2 SYDVKM. CDR3 in amino acids: CASSPGAYGYTF. The CDR3 nucleotides are TGTGCCAGCAGTCCAGGGGCTTATGGCTACACCTTC.

This rearrangement joins TRBV19 to TRBJ2-5, with a tentative D call TRBD1 (6 bases). The germline gives CDR1 LNHDA, CDR2 SQIVND (reference sequence). V was shortened by 4 bases and J by 5 bases, with 17 bases between the two germline ends. The CDR3 loop spans 15 amino acids. The DNA for the CDR3 is TGTGCCAGTAGTAGGGATCCAGGGGTAGGCGAGACCCAGTACTTC. It codes for CASSRDPGVGETQYF.

This rearrangement joins TRBV2 to TRBJ2-2, with D possibly TRBD1 on 6 matching bases. CDR1 is SNHLY, CDR2 FYNNEI, per germline. The CDR3 totals 13 residues. The V and J ends lost 6 bases and 5 bases respectively, with 10 bases between them. CDR3 coding DNA: TGTGCCAGCAGGAACAGGGAAACCGGGGAGCTGTTTTTT. It encodes CASRNRETGELFF.

V and J are TRBV7-6 and TRBJ2-7; D gene uncertain. From germline, CDR1 is SGHVS and CDR2 FNYEAQ. V was trimmed by 1 base and J by 4 bases, leaving 8 bases between them. The CDR3 runs 13 residues. The CDR3 coding sequence is TGTGCCAGCAGCTTAGAGCTCTCGTACGAGCAGTACTTC. Residues: CASSLELSYEQYF.

The chain links TRBV13 to TRBJ1-6; 8 bases align to TRBD1. CDR3 size: 15 residues. Trimming at V came to 4 bases and at J to 5 bases, leaving 4 bases not matched to a gene. CDR1 and CDR2 from the germline V gene are PRHDT and FYEKMQ (reference sequence). DNA for the CDR3: TGTGCCAGCAGCTACCGCAGGGGGCATAATTCACCCCTCCACTTT. Translation: CASSYRRGHNSPLHF. Complete variable domain (other parts from reference TRBV13 and TRBJ1-6): AAGVIQSPRHLIKEKRETATLKCYPIPRHDTVYWYQQGPGQDPQFLISFYEKMQSDKGSIPDRFSAQQFSDYHSELNMSSLELGDSALYFCASSYRRGHNSPLHFGNGTRLTVT.

This chain uses TRBV18 with TRBJ1-1, with 7 bases aligning to TRBD1. Per germline, CDR1 KGHSH and CDR2 LQKENI. The V segment lost 6 bases and the J segment 1 base; nucleotides outside the gene matches: 14. CDR3 length equals 17 residues. The CDR3 sequence: CASSPFTGDLANTEAFF. CDR3 coding DNA: TGTGCCAGCTCCCCTTTCACAGGGGATCTCGCGAACACTGAAGCTTTCTTT.

The rearrangement joins TRBV3-1 (or the pseudogene TRBV3-2) to TRBJ1-2; a possible D gene is TRBD1 (6 bases). Germline V gives CDR1 LGHDT, CDR2 YNNKEL (reference sequence). The V gene lost 2 bases and the J gene lost 1 base, with 8 bases spanning the gap. The CDR3 consists of 14 residues. The CDR3 is CASSQRQVNYGYTF. CDR3 bases: TGTGCCAGCAGCCAAAGACAGGTTAACTATGGCTACACCTTC.

The V call is TRBV10-1, the J call TRBJ1-3, with 8 nucleotides matching TRBD1. CDR3 length equals 18 residues. Per germline, CDR1 WNHNN and CDR2 SYGVQD (reference sequence). The V and J ends lost 2 bases and 0 bases, in that order; junction bases with no gene match: 9. Here the CDR3 reads CASSEIRGPHLSGNTIYF. The DNA for the CDR3 is TGCGCCAGCAGTGAGATCAGGGGGCCGCACCTCTCTGGAAACACCATATATTTT.

CDR3 loop: CASSYRQGEPYEQYF. The CDR3 bases are TGTGCCAGCAGTTACCGACAGGGAGAACCCTACGAGCAGTACTTC. The V call is TRBV6-2 or TRBV6-3, the J call TRBJ2-7; 7 nucleotides align to TRBD1. In germline, CDR1 is MNHEY, CDR2 SVGEGT. This CDR3 has 15 residues. V shed 2 bases, J shed 2 bases, and the junction held 6 bases outside the gene matches.

This clone was seen more than once but under ten times. The chain joins TRBV10-3 to TRBJ2-1; TRBD2 matches 10 bases. Trimming cost V 6 bases and J 8 bases; bases outside gene matches: 13. The CDR3 sequence is 16 residues long. In germline, CDR1 is ENHRY, CDR2 SYGVKD. The CDR3 region is CAIRGSASGSADEQFF. CDR3 bases: TGTGCCATCAGGGGGAGTGCTAGCGGGAGTGCGGATGAGCAGTTCTTC.

This chain uses TRBV27 with TRBJ1-4; no reliable D call. V was clipped by 6 bases and J by 6 bases, with 8 bases between them. The CDR3 has 12 amino acids. Looked up from germline, CDR1 is MNHEY and CDR2 is SMNVEV (reference sequence). CDR3 DNA sequence: TGTGCCAGCAGCACGCAGGATGAAAAACTGTTTTTT. Translation gives CASSTQDEKLFF.

The V call is TRBV29-1, the J call TRBJ1-2, with TRBD1 matching over 7 bases. The CDR3 is 13 amino acids. Germline CDR1 and CDR2: SQVTM and ANQGSEA. Trimming at V came to 7 bases and at J to 0 bases, leaving 5 bases not matched to a gene. The CDR3 sequence is CSAGQPSNYGYTF. The CDR3 DNA follows: TGCAGCGCGGGACAGCCCTCTAACTATGGCTACACCTTC. The whole variable domain, remainder taken from reference TRBV29-1 and TRBJ1-2, is SAVISQKPSRDICQRGTSLTIQCQVDSQVTMMFWYRQQPGQSLTLIATANQGSEATYESGFVIDKFPISRPNLTFSTLTVSNMSPEDSSIYLCSAGQPSNYGYTFGSGTRLTVV.

This chain connects TRBV7-2 to TRBJ1-6, with 7 bases lining up with TRBD1. CDR1 and CDR2 (germline): SGHTA, FQGNSA. The length of the CDR3 is 16 residues. V gave up 5 bases and J gave up 3 bases; unmatched junction bases: 7. The CDR3 DNA sequence: TGTGCCAGCAGCCACACCGGGACAGACTATAATTCACCCCTCCACTTT. It translates to CASSHTGTDYNSPLHF.

This clone came up once. V usage is TRBV7-9 and J usage is TRBJ1-1, with D perhaps TRBD1 (5 bases). Trimming removed 5 bases at V and 4 bases at J, with 14 bases between. The length of the CDR3 is 14 residues. Germline V gene lookup returns CDR1 SEHNR and CDR2 FQNEAQ (reference sequence). The CDR3 nucleotides are TGTGCCAGCAGCCCTCAGGGCATCGGCACTGAAGCTTTCTTT. This gives the protein CASSPQGIGTEAFF.

This rearrangement joins TRBV3-1 (or the pseudogene TRBV3-2) to TRBJ2-7; 7 bases are shared with TRBD1. The junction had 0 bases not matched to a gene; V was cut back by 4 bases and J by 0 bases. This CDR3 is 13 amino acids long. The germline V gene encodes CDR1 LGHDT and CDR2 YNNKEL (reference sequence). In nucleotides, the CDR3 is TGTGCCAGCAGCCGGGACAGCTCCTACGAGCAGTACTTC. Translation gives CASSRDSSYEQYF.

This clone appeared once. The V call is TRBV19, the J call TRBJ1-6, with 8 bases lining up with TRBD1. Losses at the gene ends were 7 bases for V and 6 bases for J; bases not matched to a gene: 8. The V gene's germline CDR1 is LNHDA and CDR2 SQIVND (reference sequence). The CDR3 contains 15 residues. The CDR3 DNA follows: TGTGCCAGTAATATGGGACAGGAGCGTAATTCACCCCTCCACTTT. It yields the protein CASNMGQERNSPLHF.

V gene TRBV7-6 combines with J gene TRBJ1-5; D is possibly TRBD1 (6 bases). The CDR3 spans 17 residues. Trimming took 2 bases from V and 4 from J, leaving 18 bases between them. Looked up from germline, CDR1 is SGHVS and CDR2 is FNYEAQ. CDR3 sequence (DNA): TGTGCCAGCAGCTTAAGGGGGGGCGGGTACCAAAATCAGCCCCAGCATTTT. Translation: CASSLRGGGYQNQPQHF.

V usage is TRBV9 and J usage is TRBJ2-7, with D perhaps TRBD1 (6 bases). Trimming removed 0 bases from V and 1 base from J, with 14 bases in between. This CDR3 is built from 16 residues. Germline loops: CDR1 SGDLS, CDR2 YYNGEE. Here the CDR3 DNA reads TGTGCCAGCAGCGTAGGGACAGCAAGAGAGTCCTACGAGCAGTACTTC. Protein product: CASSVGTARESYEQYF.

The chain couples TRBV5-1 to TRBJ2-1; 8 positions agree with TRBD2. This CDR3 is 13 amino acids long. Per germline, CDR1 SGHRS and CDR2 YFSETQ. Trimming removed 5 bases from V and 5 bases from J; junction bases left unmatched: 3. The CDR3 DNA follows: TGCGCCAGCAGGACTAGCGCAAACAATGAGCAGTTCTTC. This gives the protein CASRTSANNEQFF.

J is TRBJ2-3 and V is TRBV14; D is possibly TRBD2 (6 bases). The germline V gene has CDR1 SGHDN and CDR2 FVKESK. The CDR3 loop spans 17 amino acids. The V end was cut by 3 bases, the J end by 3 bases, with 19 bases between. This chain's CDR3 is CASSQRSGVRGTDTQYF. The CDR3 DNA sequence: TGTGCCAGCAGCCAGAGGTCCGGGGTACGGGGGACAGATACGCAGTATTTT.

The chain couples TRBV28 to TRBJ1-2; 11 bases match TRBD1. CDR3 length: 17 residues. The germline gives CDR1 MDHEN, CDR2 SYDVKM. The V gene end was trimmed by 3 bases and the J gene end by 4 bases; junction bases not matched to a gene: 10. In DNA form, the CDR3 reads TGTGCCAGCAGTTTCTATTGGGACAGGGGGGACAGCTATGGCTACACCTTC. This sequence encodes CASSFYWDRGDSYGYTF.